Listed below are T cell receptor beta chains from one sample, sequenced in a study of blood T cell repertoires in COVID-19. Some clones are missing from TCRdb's copy, which holds only in-frame ones; the method was immunoSEQ multiplex PCR. The sample shows roughly 130,000 clones, over 80% of them seen only once. The sequencing sample was made of peripheral blood. These receptor sequences come from a man in his forties or fifties with active or convalescent COVID-19. The CDR3 runs from the conserved cysteine through the conserved F or W. D genes are given only for firm matches.

D	V	J	CDR3
TRBD1	TRBV2	TRBJ2-2	CASSVMSGGSTGELFF
TRBD2	TRBV18	TRBJ2-1	CASSPPSGGASEQFF
TRBD1	TRBV11-2	TRBJ1-4	CASRLTGQAGELFF
.	TRBV7-3	TRBJ2-1	CASSLNSANEQFF
.	TRBV7-2	TRBJ1-4	CASSSGEGGTNEKLFF
TRBD2	TRBV5-4	TRBJ2-1	CATTDPGAGGGEQFF
.	TRBV3-1/TRBV3-2	TRBJ2-2	CASSQDSLGGSGELFF
.	TRBV5-8	TRBJ2-7	CATRRRGQFYEQYF
.	TRBV11-2	TRBJ1-1	CASSLDGGVGTEAFF
TRBD2	TRBV5-5	TRBJ2-5	CASSPHPLAGNQETQYF
.	TRBV18	TRBJ1-6	CASSPGQYNSPLHF
.	TRBV7-9	TRBJ1-1	CASSLVWGRENTEAFF
.	TRBV19	TRBJ2-2	CASSAGMGTGELFF
TRBD2	TRBV11-3	TRBJ2-3	CASSSSGGGTDTQYF
.	TRBV13	TRBJ2-1	CASFRLDSSYNEQFF
TRBD1	TRBV23-1	TRBJ2-7	CASRGQESYEQYF
.	TRBV6-9	TRBJ2-7	CASSYSRRGHEQYF
TRBD1	TRBV27	TRBJ2-7	CASSFPGFGQAAYEQYF
.	TRBV7-3	TRBJ2-1	CASSPRADPYNEQFF
TRBD2	TRBV29-1	TRBJ2-1	CSVRGRGSYNEQFF
TRBD1	TRBV9	TRBJ1-4	CASSVKEGDRGREKLFF
.	TRBV19	TRBJ1-4	CASSRGGPMPKGTNEKLFF
TRBD1	TRBV5-4	TRBJ2-2	CASSLADRGAAGELFF
.	TRBV3-1/TRBV3-2	TRBJ1-1	CASSQGVQGVWNTEAFF
.	TRBV29-1	TRBJ2-7	CRCSGGSSYEQYF
TRBD1	TRBV2	TRBJ1-1	CASRAQGTGGTEAFF
TRBD1	TRBV11-3	TRBJ2-3	CASSLASPGGADTQYF
.	TRBV29-1	TRBJ1-2	CSVWGGYGYTF
.	TRBV6-1	TRBJ1-3	CASSEAQNRANSGNTIYF
TRBD1	TRBV11-2	TRBJ2-7	CASSRDRGGGYF
TRBD1	TRBV2	TRBJ1-5	CASSEGTGPRSNQPQHF
.	TRBV12-3/TRBV12-4	TRBJ1-5	CASSLFVEGPQHF
.	TRBV5-1	TRBJ2-7	CASRMTADEQYF
TRBD2	TRBV4-1	TRBJ2-1	CASSQGLAGERDNEQFF
.	TRBV6-1	TRBJ1-5	CASSEALQGRNNQPQHF
.	TRBV30	TRBJ1-1	CAWSVLTHTEAFF